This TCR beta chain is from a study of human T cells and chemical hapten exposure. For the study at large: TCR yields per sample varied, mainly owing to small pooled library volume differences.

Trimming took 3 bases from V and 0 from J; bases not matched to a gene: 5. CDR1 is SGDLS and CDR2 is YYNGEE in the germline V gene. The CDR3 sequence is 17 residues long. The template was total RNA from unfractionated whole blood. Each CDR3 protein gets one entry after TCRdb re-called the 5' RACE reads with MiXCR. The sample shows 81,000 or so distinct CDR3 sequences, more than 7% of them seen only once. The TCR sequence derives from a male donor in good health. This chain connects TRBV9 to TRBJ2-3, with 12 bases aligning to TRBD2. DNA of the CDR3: TGTGCCAGCAGCGCTCTAGCGGGAGGGCTCAGCACAGATACGCAGTATTTT. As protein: CASSALAGGLSTDTQYF.